The present T cell receptor (beta chain) was sequenced within a study of cytomegalovirus exposure and HLA in healthy donors. Study-wide findings and caveats: TCR association rates varied by HLA locus in a later analysis, with DRB1 highest and HLA-C lowest. Many donors carried some public TCRs, although rarity characterized most TCR sequences. Likely technical artifact: a cluster of highly shared sequence variants.

CDR3 length: 12 amino acids. The germline V gene has CDR1 LNHNV and CDR2 YYDKDF (reference sequence). V was cut by 1 base and J by 7 bases, with 7 bases left in between. A remark on this clone: Its antigen is undetermined.

60 Vbeta and 13 Jbeta primers were used in PCR. The assay was immunoSEQ multiplex PCR, and TCRdb's table has in-frame clones only and misses some. In the table there are over 200,000 clones, 70% of which are singletons. The sequencing input was PBMCs. The sequence was collected from a man in his forties in good health and CMV-seropositive. The V and J genes are TRBV15 and TRBJ1-2; the D gene is possibly TRBD1 (6 bases). The CDR3, as DNA: TGTGCCACCAGCAGAGCCAGGGGTGGCTACACCTTC. This sequence encodes CATSRARGGYTF. Full variable domain (outside the CDR3, taken from reference TRBV15 and TRBJ1-2): DAMVIQNPRYQVTQFGKPVTLSCSQTLNHNVMYWYQQKSSQAPKLLFHYYDKDFNNEADTPDNFQSRRPNTSFCFLDIRSPGLGDTAMYLCATSRARGGYTFGSGTRLTVV.